This T cell receptor (beta chain) was identified in a study of siplizumab effects on memory and regulatory T cells. The V and J ends lost 4 bases and 3 bases respectively, with 16 bases between them. The CDR3 contains 15 residues. CDR1 and CDR2 (germline): SGHRS, YFSETQ. The study, taken as a whole, reports: In unstimulated cells, naive T cells appeared more diverse than memory T cells and seemed major alloresponse contributors. Unstimulated subsets captured only a minor fraction of alloreactive clones.

Clones were sequenced by immunoSEQ multiplex PCR, and TCRdb holds only the in-frame ones, with some missing. The sample holds over 100,000 clones; about 91% are singletons and the top ten take about 0.7%. Points on this clone: Its antigen is not identified.

The rearrangement joins TRBV5-1 to TRBJ2-5, with a weak D call TRBD1 (6 bases). The origin of this receptor is a human donor in good health. The sequenced sample consisted of Tregs sorted from blood. In DNA form, the CDR3 reads TGCGCCAGCAGCCTGGGAAGGACAGTTGAAGAGACCCAGTACTTC. It translates to CASSLGRTVEETQYF.